This is a list of T cell receptor beta chains from one sample in a study of T cell responses to AZD1222 COVID-19 vaccine. Assay used: immunoSEQ multiplex PCR; TCRdb lists only in-frame clones, some missing. The data contain 140,000 to 150,000 clones, roughly 91% of them singletons. Source: peripheral blood, taken on day 0 of AZD1222 vaccination. The source of these receptors is an adult in good health. The CDR3 runs from the conserved cysteine through the conserved F or W. The order of the fields is V gene, clone size, J gene, D gene, CDR3 DNA, CDR3 protein. The D gene is left open where the match is weak. Clone size is given for some rows only: seen once, a few or many times, or a class if the clone is expanded.

TRBV18	.	TRBJ1-1	.	TGTGCCAGCTCACCACCGCTCGTGGGGCTCAGGACTGAAGCTTTCTTT	CASSPPLVGLRTEAFF
TRBV5-4	.	TRBJ1-2	TRBD1	TGTGCCAGCAGCACTGACAGGGCGGACGGCTACACCTTC	CASSTDRADGYTF
TRBV11-3	.	TRBJ2-2	.	TGTGCCAGCAGCTTAGGGGGATGGGACACCGGGGAGCTGTTTTTT	CASSLGGWDTGELFF
TRBV7-9	.	TRBJ2-7	.	TGTGCCAGCAGCCCAACAGGGAAAAAGTTCTACGAGCAGTACTTC	CASSPTGKKFYEQYF
TRBV3-1/TRBV3-2	once	TRBJ1-2	.	TGTGCCAGCAGCTCCTCCTCGGCTGGCTACACCTTC	CASSSSSAGYTF
TRBV5-1	.	TRBJ1-4	.	TGCGCCAGCAGCAAAAACAGCGCAACTAATGAAAAACTGTTTTTT	CASSKNSATNEKLFF
TRBV2	.	TRBJ2-2	.	TGTGCCAGCAGTGAAAGGTCTAGTCGGACCGGGGAGCTGTTTTTT	CASSERSSRTGELFF
TRBV19	.	TRBJ2-5	.	TGTGCCAGTAGTATCCGGGCCACAGGGACCCAAGAGACCCAGTACTTC	CASSIRATGTQETQYF
TRBV13	.	TRBJ1-4	.	TGTGCCAGCAGCTTACTTAGCCAAACGGCTGGTAATGAAAAACTGTTTTTT	CASSLLSQTAGNEKLFF
TRBV12-3/TRBV12-4	.	TRBJ1-2	.	TGTGCCAGCAGTTTGGGGTCCGGGGCTGGCTACACCTTC	CASSLGSGAGYTF
TRBV21-1	once	TRBJ2-5	.	TGTGCCAGCTGGATGAGGAGGGAGCAAGAGACCCAGTACTTC	CASWMRREQETQYF
TRBV7-9	.	TRBJ2-5	.	TGTGCCAGCAGCTCGCCAGAGACCCAGTACTTC	CASSSPETQYF
TRBV11-3	.	TRBJ2-2	.	TGTGCCAGCAGTCGACAGGACTACACCGGGGAGCTGTTTTTT	CASSRQDYTGELFF
TRBV2	.	TRBJ1-3	TRBD1	TGTGCCAGCAGTGATCTCGGACAGGGGAGGAACACCATATATTTT	CASSDLGQGRNTIYF
TRBV6-5	.	TRBJ2-1	.	TGTGCCAGCAGTTACAGCTGGTCTGTATTGGAGCAGTTCTTC	CASSYSWSVLEQFF
TRBV30	.	TRBJ1-2	TRBD1	TGTGCCTGGAGTGCGGATGGAAGGACAGGGGCGTATGGCTACACCTTC	CAWSADGRTGAYGYTF
TRBV19	.	TRBJ2-1	TRBD2	TGTGCCAGTACCCTTAGCGGGGCAGTAAACAATGAGCAGTTCTTC	CASTLSGAVNNEQFF
TRBV25-1	.	TRBJ1-2	TRBD1	TGTGCCAGCAGTGAATCTACAGGGGGCTCGGGGTATGGCTACACCTTC	CASSESTGGSGYGYTF
TRBV5-1	few	TRBJ1-6	.	TGCGCCAGCAGCTTGGCTGGGGGTAGTTCACCCCTCCACTTT	CASSLAGGSSPLHF
TRBV5-1	.	TRBJ1-1	TRBD1	TGCGCCAGCAGCTGGACAGGGGAGGTAGCTTTCTTT	CASSWTGEVAFF
TRBV6-1	.	TRBJ2-1	.	TGTGCCAGCAGTGAAAGAAGGGATGAGCAGTTCTTC	CASSERRDEQFF
TRBV12-5	.	TRBJ2-3	.	TGTGCTAGTGGTTTGACAGCCCAAAGCGGCACAGATACGCAGTATTTT	CASGLTAQSGTDTQYF
TRBV2	.	TRBJ2-7	.	TGTGCCAGCAGGGATGGCGGAACCTACGAGCAGTACTTC	CASRDGGTYEQYF
TRBV5-1	.	TRBJ1-6	.	TGCGCCAGCACGTGGAGGGGGGATTCACCCCTCCACTTT	CASTWRGDSPLHF
TRBV10-1	few	TRBJ2-7	.	TGCGCCAGCAGTCGGGACATGACCTCCTACGAGCAGTACTTC	CASSRDMTSYEQYF
TRBV19	.	TRBJ2-2	TRBD1	TGTGCCAGTAGTTGGGGACAGGGGACCGGGGAGCTGTTTTTT	CASSWGQGTGELFF
TRBV30	.	TRBJ1-6	.	TGTGCCTGGAGGGTATCGGGTCGTTCACCCCTCCACTTT	CAWRVSGRSPLHF
TRBV15	once	TRBJ2-3	TRBD1	TGTGCCACCAGCCCCCGGACAGGGGGTACAGATACGCAGTATTTT	CATSPRTGGTDTQYF
TRBV7-2	.	TRBJ2-7	.	TGTGCCAGCAGCTTAGGTGGGGCGTCAGCCTACGAGCAGTACTTC	CASSLGGASAYEQYF
TRBV5-1	.	TRBJ1-4	.	TGCGCCAGCAGCTTAGGACCAACTAATGAAAAACTGTTTTTT	CASSLGPTNEKLFF
TRBV7-9	.	TRBJ2-1	TRBD2	TGTGCCAGCAGCCATGGACTAGCGGGCGATTGGTGGGATGAGCAGTTCTTC	CASSHGLAGDWWDEQFF
TRBV19	.	TRBJ2-4	.	TGTGCCAGTAGTATAGGGGCAGGGAGGGCCAAAAACATTCAGTACTTC	CASSIGAGRAKNIQYF